A selection of T cell receptor beta chains follows, all from one sample in a study of T cells after posttransplantation cyclophosphamide. Measured with immunoSEQ multiplex PCR; TCRdb has only the in-frame clones, and not every one. The table includes about 22,000 clones, 95% to 98% detected once. Material: naive CD4+ T cells sorted from PBMCs. The receptor source for this set is a man in his forties or fifties in good health, CMV-negative, and a related stem cell transplant donor. The CDR3 runs from the conserved cysteine through the conserved F or W. The D gene is left open where the match is weak. Where a row states a size, it is once, few, many or the class of an expanded clone; other rows omit it.

v_gene: TRBV20-1
len: 11
d_gene: -
abundance: once
j_gene: TRBJ2-7
CDR3nt: TGCAGTGCTGAGGGCTCCTACGAGCAGTACTTC
CDR3aa: CSAEGSYEQYF

v_gene: TRBV2
len: 14
d_gene: -
abundance: -
j_gene: TRBJ1-4
CDR3nt: TGTGCCAGCAGTTATACGGGGGGCGAGGAAAAACTGTTTTTT
CDR3aa: CASSYTGGEEKLFF

v_gene: TRBV7-7
len: 13
d_gene: -
abundance: -
j_gene: TRBJ1-1
CDR3nt: TGTGCCAGCAGCCTACAGTGGAACACTGAAGCTTTCTTT
CDR3aa: CASSLQWNTEAFF

v_gene: TRBV6-5
len: 16
d_gene: -
abundance: -
j_gene: TRBJ2-7
CDR3nt: TGTGCCAGCAGTTACTCGTTGTCGGAGCCCCCCTACGAGCAGTACTTC
CDR3aa: CASSYSLSEPPYEQYF

v_gene: TRBV23-1
len: 16
d_gene: TRBD1
abundance: -
j_gene: TRBJ2-1
CDR3nt: TGCGCCAGCAGGACAGGGGTCTCAAGCCTTTACAATGAGCAGTTCTTC
CDR3aa: CASRTGVSSLYNEQFF

v_gene: TRBV5-4
len: 19
d_gene: TRBD1
abundance: -
j_gene: TRBJ1-6
CDR3nt: TGTGCCAGCCCCCGCGGCTTTACAACTCGGCAGGGGGCGAATTCACCCCTCCACTTT
CDR3aa: CASPRGFTTRQGANSPLHF

v_gene: TRBV7-2
len: 15
d_gene: TRBD2
abundance: -
j_gene: TRBJ2-7
CDR3nt: TGTGCCAGCAGCTTACAAGCGGGAGGGCCCTACGAGCAGTACTTC
CDR3aa: CASSLQAGGPYEQYF

v_gene: TRBV18
len: 14
d_gene: TRBD1
abundance: -
j_gene: TRBJ2-7
CDR3nt: TGTGCCAGCTCACAGGGGGCACTTACCTACGAGCAGTACTTC
CDR3aa: CASSQGALTYEQYF

v_gene: TRBV5-1
len: 19
d_gene: TRBD2
abundance: -
j_gene: TRBJ2-7
CDR3nt: TGCGCCAGCAGCTCCCCCAAGGCCCAGGGACTAGCGGGCCACTACGAGCAGTACTTC
CDR3aa: CASSSPKAQGLAGHYEQYF

v_gene: TRBV18
len: 15
d_gene: -
abundance: -
j_gene: TRBJ1-2
CDR3nt: TGTGCCAGCTCACCCGGGACACAATCTAACTATGGCTACACCTTC
CDR3aa: CASSPGTQSNYGYTF

v_gene: TRBV5-4
len: 17
d_gene: -
abundance: -
j_gene: TRBJ1-2
CDR3nt: TGTGCCAGCAGCTTCGGCGTCGGGGTGGAAGGAGTCTATGGCTACACCTTC
CDR3aa: CASSFGVGVEGVYGYTF

v_gene: TRBV2
len: 11
d_gene: -
abundance: few
j_gene: TRBJ1-4
CDR3nt: TGTGCCAGCAGTGTTGAGGAAAAACTGTTTTTT
CDR3aa: CASSVEEKLFF

v_gene: TRBV4-3
len: 14
d_gene: TRBD1
abundance: -
j_gene: TRBJ1-1
CDR3nt: TGCGCCAGCAGCCGCGGACAGGGCTATACTGAAGCTTTCTTT
CDR3aa: CASSRGQGYTEAFF

v_gene: TRBV5-4
len: 13
d_gene: -
abundance: -
j_gene: TRBJ2-5
CDR3nt: TGTGCCAGCAGCTTGGGAGGCCAAGAGACCCAGTACTTC
CDR3aa: CASSLGGQETQYF